This T cell receptor beta chain was profiled in a study of shared clonotypes between healthy human individuals. Assay used: immunoSEQ multiplex PCR; TCRdb lists only in-frame clones, some missing. The data contain about 1.5 million clones, around 98% of them singletons. Notes on the study in general: Among the subsets, naive ones generally showed larger estimated richness than memory ones. Non-shared clonotypes had lower generation probabilities than those shared by all four donors.

This clone was observed once. Its antigen is not identified. The same CDR3 arises from other DNA sequences in this sample as well. This receptor was obtained from a man aged 25 to 45 in good health. Specimen: naive CD4+ T cells sorted from blood. Subset in this sample: CD45RA+ positively selected.

The CDR3 loop reads CASSPGLAGVNEQFF. CDR3 in DNA: TGTGCCAGCTCACCGGGACTAGCGGGAGTCAATGAGCAGTTCTTC. The genes are TRBV18 and TRBJ2-1; 14 bases agree with TRBD2. This CDR3 is built from 15 residues. Germline CDR1 reads KGHSH; CDR2 reads LQKENI. The V and J ends lost 3 bases and 6 bases, in that order; junction bases with no gene match: 1.